These 17 T cell receptor beta chains came from one sample sequenced in a study of OX40 agonist ivuxolimab in advanced cancers. Profiled with immunoSEQ multiplex PCR; TCRdb holds only in-frame clones, not every one. The repertoire holds fewer than 65,000 clones, with 80% to 90% as singletons. The sequencing here drew on CD4+ or CD8+ T cells sorted from blood, taken in a trial of the OX40 agonist ivuxolimab. These receptors were obtained from an adult with an advanced solid tumor such as melanoma, head and neck, liver or kidney cancer.

V is TRBV6-6 and J is TRBJ2-3; weak D call: TRBD1 (6 bases). The CDR3 has 14 amino acids. Between the trimmed V and J ends, which lost 4 bases and 1 base, there was a span of 9 bases. CDR1 MNHNY and CDR2 SVGAGI come from the germline V gene (reference sequence). CDR3 nucleotides: TGTGCCAGCAGTTGGACAGCCCGCACAGATACGCAGTATTTT. This sequence encodes CASSWTARTDTQYF.

The chain is built from TRBV6-5 and TRBJ1-2; D may be TRBD1 (5 bases). Germline V CDR1 and CDR2: MNHEY, SVGAGI. CDR3 length equals 15 residues. Trimming removed 6 bases from V and 4 bases from J, with 18 bases in between. The CDR3 nucleotides are TGTGCCAGCAGGGCATCAGGGACTCGTGGCTATGGCTACACCTTC. Translating it yields CASRASGTRGYGYTF.

This clone was detected only a few times. The rearrangement links TRBV5-1 to TRBJ1-5; D gene ambiguous. This CDR3 region has 12 residues. The ends were cut back, 1 base at V and 9 bases at J, with 8 bases in the middle. Germline V gene data show CDR1 as SGHRS and CDR2 as YFSETQ. In DNA form, the CDR3 reads TGCGCCAGCAGCTTGCCCCCCGGGCCCCAGCATTTT. Translating it yields CASSLPPGPQHF.

This clone was detected a few times. This rearrangement joins TRBV28 to TRBJ2-7; tentatively, D is TRBD1 (6 bases). This CDR3 has 12 residues. Trimming removed 8 bases at V and 2 bases at J, with 10 bases between. CDR1 is MDHEN, CDR2 SYDVKM, per germline. The CDR3 reads CASGTQAYEQYF. As DNA, the CDR3 is TGTGCCAGCGGGACACAAGCCTACGAGCAGTACTTC.

The J gene is TRBJ2-3, the V gene TRBV11-3; D unresolved. CDR3 length: 13 amino acids. V gave up 3 bases and J gave up 2 bases, with 6 bases separating them. In germline, CDR1 is SGHNT, CDR2 YENEEA. The CDR3 is CASSFFNTDTQYF. For the CDR3, the DNA is TGTGCCAGCAGCTTCTTTAACACAGATACGCAGTATTTT. The complete variable domain, with remaining parts taken from reference TRBV11-3 and TRBJ2-3, reads EAGVVQSPRYKIIEKKQPVAFWCNPISGHNTLYWYLQNLGQGPELLIRYENEEAVDDSQLPKDRFSAERLKGVDSTLKIQPAELGDSAVYLCASSFFNTDTQYFGPGTRLTVL.

The chain has TRBV6-5 and TRBJ1-5; possibly TRBD1 for D (6 bases). Germline CDR1 MNHEY, CDR2 SVGAGI. There are 15 residues in the CDR3. V lost 0 bases, J lost 6 bases, and 12 bases lay in between. The CDR3 is CASSYSWGAGQPQHF. CDR3 coding DNA: TGTGCCAGCAGTTACTCGTGGGGGGCAGGTCAGCCCCAGCATTTT.

The chain employs TRBV15 and TRBJ2-3; 15 nucleotides align to TRBD2. Germline V CDR1 and CDR2: LNHNV, YYDKDF (reference sequence). This CDR3 has 18 amino acids. V dropped 2 bases and J dropped 1; count of bases not matched to a gene: 4. CDR3 DNA: TGTGCCACCAGCAGACTAGGACTAGCGGGGGGGGGCACAGATACGCAGTATTTT. Its protein is CATSRLGLAGGGTDTQYF.

The genes are TRBV27 and TRBJ2-7; 8 nucleotides line up with TRBD2. There are 15 residues in the CDR3. V was pared by 3 bases and J by 0 bases, with 4 bases of the junction left unmatched. Germline-derived CDR1 and CDR2 are MNHEY and SMNVEV (reference sequence). As DNA, the CDR3 is TGTGCCAGCAGTTTCGGGCGGGGGGTCTCCTACGAGCAGTACTTC. This sequence encodes CASSFGRGVSYEQYF.

The chain recombines TRBV6-5 with TRBJ2-3; D is possibly TRBD1 or TRBD2 (5 bases each). Germline CDR1 reads MNHEY; CDR2 reads SVGAGI. The V end was cut by 0 bases, the J end by 4 bases, with 11 bases between. This CDR3 contains 15 residues. In nucleotides, the CDR3 is TGTGCCAGCAGTTACTCTTGGGGGAACCCAGATACGCAGTATTTT. It specifies CASSYSWGNPDTQYF.

This chain links TRBV5-1 with TRBJ1-2, with D perhaps TRBD1 (6 bases). The V end was cut by 4 bases, the J end by 5 bases, with 12 bases between. Germline V gene lookup returns CDR1 SGHRS and CDR2 YFSETQ. This CDR3 region has 13 residues. The CDR3 sequence is CASSPQGAYGYTF. The CDR3 region has the DNA TGCGCCAGCAGCCCACAGGGCGCGTATGGCTACACCTTC.

The V gene is TRBV7-3, the J gene TRBJ2-6; 10 bases fit TRBD1. The J segment lost 4 bases and the V segment lost 3 bases, leaving 6 bases of the junction unmatched. Germline V CDR1 and CDR2: SGHTA, FQGTGA. The length of the CDR3 is 17 residues. DNA for the CDR3: TGTGCCAGCAGCTTGACAGGGGGCGCGTCAGGGGCCAACGTCCTGACTTTC. Its protein is CASSLTGGASGANVLTF.

The rearrangement joins TRBV15 to TRBJ2-7; D might be TRBD1 (5 bases). Germline assignment: CDR1 LNHNV and CDR2 YYDKDF (reference sequence). The CDR3 runs to 15 residues. V dropped 3 bases and J dropped 0 bases, with 12 bases sitting between them. CDR3: CATSRQTVSSYEQYF. The CDR3 nucleotides are TGTGCCACCAGCAGGCAGACAGTAAGCTCCTACGAGCAGTACTTC.

The V call is TRBV9, the J call TRBJ1-3, with D unresolved. In germline, CDR1 is SGDLS, CDR2 YYNGEE. This CDR3 is built from 15 residues. V dropped 0 bases and J dropped 2 bases, with 9 bases sitting between them. The CDR3 sequence: CASSVASSPGNTIYF. In nucleotides, the CDR3 is TGTGCCAGCAGCGTAGCGAGTAGCCCTGGAAACACCATATATTTT. Full variable domain (missing parts from reference TRBV9 and TRBJ1-3): DSGVTQTPKHLITATGQRVTLRCSPRSGDLSVYWYQQSLDQGLQFLIQYYNGEERAKGNILERFSAQQFPDLHSELNLSSLELGDSALYFCASSVASSPGNTIYFGEGSWLTVV.

This clone appeared once. The gene calls are TRBV7-9 and TRBJ2-5, with D uncertain. This CDR3 has 13 amino acids. CDR1 is SEHNR and CDR2 is FQNEAQ in the germline V gene (reference sequence). The V end lost 1 base, the J end lost 2 bases, and 5 bases lay between the germline ends. CDR3 nucleotides: TGTGCCAGCAGCTTAGGATCACAAGAGACCCAGTACTTC. It yields the protein CASSLGSQETQYF.

The V call is TRBV18, the J call TRBJ2-3, with D possibly being TRBD1 or TRBD2 (5 bases each). V was cut by 6 bases and J by 6 bases, with 16 bases left in between. The CDR3 contains 14 residues. Germline V gene lookup returns CDR1 KGHSH and CDR2 LQKENI. The DNA of the CDR3 is TGTGCCAGCTCCCAAACCGGGGCCATGGATACGCAGTATTTT. This codes for CASSQTGAMDTQYF. The whole variable domain, filled in from reference TRBV18 and TRBJ2-3, reads NAGVMQNPRHLVRRRGQEARLRCSPMKGHSHVYWYRQLPEEGLKFMVYLQKENIIDESGMPKERFSAEFPKEGPSILRIQQVVRGDSAAYFCASSQTGAMDTQYFGPGTRLTVL.

The V call is TRBV10-3, the J call TRBJ1-2, with D possibly matching TRBD1 (6 bases). Trimming removed 9 bases from V and 2 bases from J, with 13 bases in between. Per germline, CDR1 ENHRY and CDR2 SYGVKD. The CDR3 length is 13 residues. This chain's CDR3 is CAIGQGSNYGYTF. CDR3 coding DNA: TGTGCCATTGGGCAGGGGTCCAACTATGGCTACACCTTC.

V and J are TRBV6-5 and TRBJ1-3; D possibly corresponds to TRBD1 (6 bases). The CDR3 runs 16 residues. The V gene's germline CDR1 is MNHEY and CDR2 SVGAGI. The V end was cut by 3 bases, the J end by 3 bases, with 15 bases between. DNA of the CDR3: TGTGCCAGCAGTTATTTTGGACAGCCACTTGGAAACACCATATATTTT. Its translation: CASSYFGQPLGNTIYF.